This TCR beta chain was recorded in a study of blood T cell repertoires in COVID-19. Study-level background: Whether acute or convalescent, the COVID-19 samples came from the United States, Italy and Spain. T cells, B-cell-depleted T cells, or PBMCs provided the cDNA or gDNA that served as material.

In germline, CDR1 is MNHEY, CDR2 SVGEGT. With V trimmed by 4 bases and J by 2 bases, 2 bases remained unmatched. The CDR3 spans 15 residues. As handled by the study authors: Amplified reference gene primers provided the basis for estimating nucleated cell counts. Clones were sequenced by immunoSEQ multiplex PCR, and TCRdb holds only the in-frame ones, with some missing. D and trimming were read from the DNA, whereas the V and J calls and clone size are those reported in that table. The table has around 700,000 clones, 85% to 90% seen once; the top ten hold around 0.3%. The sample comprised peripheral blood. The chain has TRBV6-2 or TRBV6-3 and TRBJ2-1; 10 bases are shared with TRBD2. This receptor was taken from a woman between 18 and 29 years old with acute or convalescent COVID-19. This chain's CDR3 is CASSWSGGAYNEQFF. Written as DNA, the CDR3 is TGTGCCAGCAGTTGGAGCGGGGGGGCCTACAATGAGCAGTTCTTC.